This T cell receptor (beta chain) was identified during a study of long-term antiretroviral therapy in people with HIV. Study results and limitations: HIV repertoires spanned narrower CDR3 length ranges than controls. ART preceded a rise in diversity that nonetheless stayed lower than in transplant donor controls.

To note about this clone: Its antigen is not identified.

Version v3.0 of the immunoSEQ assay was performed at survey level. The assay was immunoSEQ multiplex PCR, and TCRdb's table has in-frame clones only and misses some. The repertoire holds around 30,000 clones, with roughly 92% as singletons. In each sample, about 0.95-11 million cryopreserved PBMC were present before DNA extraction. V dropped 6 bases and J dropped 4 bases, with 12 bases sitting between them. The germline gives CDR1 SGHTA, CDR2 FQGTGA. The CDR3 runs 13 residues. The source material was unsorted PBMCs, sampled 6.2 years after starting antiretroviral therapy. V and J are TRBV7-3 and TRBJ2-5; D not certain. The clonotype originates from a man aged 35 to 55 with HIV. In DNA, the CDR3 is TGTGCCAGCAGTTTTTTCCGAGGAGAGACCCAGTACTTC. Its translation: CASSFFRGETQYF. Full variable domain (outside the CDR3, taken from reference TRBV7-3 and TRBJ2-5): GAGVSQTPSNKVTEKGKYVELRCDPISGHTALYWYRQSLGQGPEFLIYFQGTGAADDSGLPNDRFFAVRPEGSVSTLKIQRTERGDSAVYLCASSFFRGETQYFGPGTRLLVL.